Sequencing of this TCR beta chain was carried out in a study of T-cell memory formation after mild COVID-19. Study details: TCR clusters were largely donor specific.

Comment on this clonotype: Antigen unknown.

The CDR3 is made up of 13 amino acids. Germline V CDR1 and CDR2: SGHTA, FQGTGA. Between the trimmed V and J ends, which lost 4 bases and 6 bases, there was a span of 13 bases. TCRdb reprocessed the 5' RACE reads via MiXCR and lists one record per CDR3 protein. Of approximately 210,000 distinct CDR3 sequences listed, under 12% are singletons. Regarding the study as a whole: Pre-infection memory carried some responding clones, suggesting that cross-reactive memory joined. Day 15 to 85 contracting clones showed balanced CD4/CD8; later expanders leaned CD4+. Whether day 37 second-wave clones are SARS-CoV-2-specific was not confirmed.

The sequenced sample was PBMCs or a T cell subset sorted from them (not recorded which). This TCR came from a man aged 18 to 30 who had mild COVID-19 (a few samples of this study predate the infection). Cell type and time point are not known. The rearrangement uses TRBV7-3 and TRBJ2-7; D is possibly TRBD2 (5 bases). CDR3 residues: CASSSRPAGEQYF. The CDR3 region has the DNA TGTGCCAGCAGCTCCCGACCTGCGGGCGAGCAGTACTTC.